This TCR beta chain comes out of a study of blood T cells in healthy people across ages. PBMCs numbering at least 6 million were isolated per sample. A word on this clonotype: The antigen is undetermined.

CDR3 length: 14 amino acids. J lost 7 bases, V lost 5 bases, and 7 bases had no gene match. In germline, CDR1 is MNHEY, CDR2 SVGEGT. Combining a sample-barcoded 5' primer with a J-beta primer mix, a second PCR ran for roughly 6 to 12 cycles. One entry per CDR3 protein, called by TCRdb with MiXCR from the 5' RACE reads. The data show 890,000 or so distinct CDR3 sequences, 62% seen once. Whole-study findings and limits: Estimated diversity, derived from one million T cells, was regarded as an underestimate.

The sample consisted of blood. The rearrangement links TRBV6-2 or TRBV6-3 to TRBJ1-5; TRBD1 matches at 8 bases. The TCR comes from a man aged 25 to 40 in good health. The DNA of the CDR3 is TGTGCCAGCAGTCCGTACGACAGGGGACAGCCCCAGCATTTT. It is translated as CASSPYDRGQPQHF.